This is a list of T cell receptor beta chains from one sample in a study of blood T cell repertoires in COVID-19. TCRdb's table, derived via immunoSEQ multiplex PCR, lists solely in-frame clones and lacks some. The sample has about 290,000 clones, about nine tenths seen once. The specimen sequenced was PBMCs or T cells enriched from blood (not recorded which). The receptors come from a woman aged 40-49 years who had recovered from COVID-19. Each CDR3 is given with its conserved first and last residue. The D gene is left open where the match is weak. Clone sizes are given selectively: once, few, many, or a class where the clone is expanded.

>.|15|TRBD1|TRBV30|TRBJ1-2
TGTGCCTGGAGTGTACCGGGACAGGGGGCGTTAGGCTACACCTTC
CAWSVPGQGALGYTF
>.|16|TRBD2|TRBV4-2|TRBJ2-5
TGTGCCAGCAGCCCCCTCGGACTAGCGGGTGAAGAGACCCAGTACTTC
CASSPLGLAGEETQYF
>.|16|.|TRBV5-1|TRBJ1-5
TGCGCCAGCAGCCAGGGTCCTAGAGGGACACGTCAGCCCCAGCATTTT
CASSQGPRGTRQPQHF
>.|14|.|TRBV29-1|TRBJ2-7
TGCAGCGCTAAACAGGGAATGGGCTCCTACGAGCAGTACTTC
CSAKQGMGSYEQYF
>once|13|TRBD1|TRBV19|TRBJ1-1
TGTGCCAGTAGTCGGGACAGGGTATCTGAAGCTTTCTTT
CASSRDRVSEAFF
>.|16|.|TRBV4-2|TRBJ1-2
TGTGCCAGCAGCCAAGAGAGTCAAAAACCCCATTATGGCTACACCTTC
CASSQESQKPHYGYTF
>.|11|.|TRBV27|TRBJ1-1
TGTGCTCTCGGGAGGGACACTGAAGCTTTCTTT
CALGRDTEAFF
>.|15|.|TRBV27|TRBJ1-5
TGTGCCAGCAGTCCCTCTCCCCTTGGCAATCAGCCCCAGCATTTT
CASSPSPLGNQPQHF
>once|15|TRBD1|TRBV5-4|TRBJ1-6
TGTGCCAGCAGCTCGGACAGGATTAATAATTCACCCCTCCACTTT
CASSSDRINNSPLHF
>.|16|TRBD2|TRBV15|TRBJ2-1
TGTGCCACCAGCAGAGATCTAGCGGGAGCTCACAATGAGCAGTTCTTC
CATSRDLAGAHNEQFF
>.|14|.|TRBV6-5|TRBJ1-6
TGTGCCAGCAGTAGGACAATTTTGAATTCACCCCTCCACTTT
CASSRTILNSPLHF
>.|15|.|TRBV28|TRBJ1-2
TGTGCCAGCAGTTTCGCGGGGGCTGATAACTATGGCTACACCTTC
CASSFAGADNYGYTF
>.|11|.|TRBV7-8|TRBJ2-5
TGTGCCAGCAGCTTACAGGGTCCCCAGTACTTC
CASSLQGPQYF
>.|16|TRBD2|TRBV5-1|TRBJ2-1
TGCGCCAGCAGCCCCGGGACTAGCGGGAGGGCCGCTGAGCAGTTCTTC
CASSPGTSGRAAEQFF